The entry below gives a single T cell receptor (beta chain) sequence along with its context. The antigen it binds to is not known. Base qualities were left out, and no much larger clone turns up one base away. From cysteine to phenylalanine, the CDR3 is 17 amino acids long. Only the CDR3 DNA stays, 51 bases, in frame from base 1. The V end loses 6 bases and the J end loses 2 bases, and a stretch of 19 bases separates them. The germline V gene encodes CDR1 MDHEN and CDR2 SYDVKM. The data were obtained in a study of T cell changes during pregnancy in multiple sclerosis (dated by TCRdb to about 2019). At the level of the whole study: Changes in the T cell repertoire over the course of pregnancy were examined in this study in women with multiple sclerosis.

Library preparation employed the immunoSEQ multiplex PCR assay. TCRdb retrieved this table from immuneACCESS and kept in-frame rearrangements only. Not all clones are present; in checked studies, unresolved V genes account for under half, and no reason is known for the remainder. In all, the sample holds about 120,000 clones, and roughly 92% of those were seen once. The ten largest clones capture roughly 5.7% of the sample. The rearranged chain carries TRBV28 and TRBJ1-4, with no D gene named confidently. The sequence came from a female donor with multiple sclerosis, enrolled in a pregnancy study. The specimen comprised peripheral blood, sampled before pregnancy. The CDR3 reads CASSTVKVPITNEKLFF. The DNA sequence is as follows: TGTGCCAGCAGCACAGTTAAGGTCCCCATCACTAATGAAAAACTGTTTTTT.